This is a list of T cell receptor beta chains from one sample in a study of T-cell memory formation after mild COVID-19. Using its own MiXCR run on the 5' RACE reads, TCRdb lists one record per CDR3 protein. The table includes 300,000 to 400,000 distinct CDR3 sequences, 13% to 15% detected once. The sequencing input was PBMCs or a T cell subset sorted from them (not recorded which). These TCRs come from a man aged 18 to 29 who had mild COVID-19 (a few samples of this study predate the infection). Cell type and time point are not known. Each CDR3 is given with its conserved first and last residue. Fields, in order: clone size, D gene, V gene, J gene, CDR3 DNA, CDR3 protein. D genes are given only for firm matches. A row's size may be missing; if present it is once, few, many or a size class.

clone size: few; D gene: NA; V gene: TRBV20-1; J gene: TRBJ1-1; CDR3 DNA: TGCAGTGCTGACACAAACACTGAAGCTTTCTTT; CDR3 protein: CSADTNTEAFF
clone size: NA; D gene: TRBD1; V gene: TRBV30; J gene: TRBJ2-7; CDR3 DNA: TGTGCCTGGGCCCGGACAGGAGCCTACGAGCAGTACTTC; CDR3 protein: CAWARTGAYEQYF
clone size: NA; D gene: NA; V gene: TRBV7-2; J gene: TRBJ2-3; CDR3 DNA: TGTGCCAGCAGCTCTCCAGAGGGGGGGTCGTCTGATACGCAGTATTTT; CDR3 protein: CASSSPEGGSSDTQYF
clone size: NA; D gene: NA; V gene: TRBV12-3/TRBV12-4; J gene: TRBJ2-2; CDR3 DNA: TGTGCCAGCAGGGCTAGGGGGGCTTCGAACACCGGGGAGCTGTTTTTT; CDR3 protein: CASRARGASNTGELFF
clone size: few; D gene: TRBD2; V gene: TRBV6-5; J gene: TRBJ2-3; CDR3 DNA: TGTGCCAGCCAACAGCGGGGGGAGGTAGCAGATACGCAGTATTTT; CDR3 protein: CASQQRGEVADTQYF
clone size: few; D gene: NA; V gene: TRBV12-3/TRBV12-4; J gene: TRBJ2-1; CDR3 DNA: TGTGCCAGCAGCCCTAACAGACAGAACTACAATGAGCAGTTCTTC; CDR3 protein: CASSPNRQNYNEQFF
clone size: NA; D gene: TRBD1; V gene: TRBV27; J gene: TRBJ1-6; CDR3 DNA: TGTGCCAGCAGTTCACGGACAGGCGGATCACCCCTCCACTTT; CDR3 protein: CASSSRTGGSPLHF
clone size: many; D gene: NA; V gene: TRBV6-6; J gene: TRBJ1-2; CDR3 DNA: TGTGCCAGCAGTTACTCGTACAGGGATGACTATGGCTACACCTTC; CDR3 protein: CASSYSYRDDYGYTF
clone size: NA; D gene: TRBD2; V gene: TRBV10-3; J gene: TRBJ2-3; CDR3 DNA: TGTGCCACGGAGCGGGGGGGCACAGATACGCAGTATTTT; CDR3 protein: CATERGGTDTQYF
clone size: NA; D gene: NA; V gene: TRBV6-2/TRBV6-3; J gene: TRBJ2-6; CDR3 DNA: TGTGCCAGCAGTTACCGGGCCGTAAACTCTGGGGCCAACGTCCTGACTTTC; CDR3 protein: CASSYRAVNSGANVLTF
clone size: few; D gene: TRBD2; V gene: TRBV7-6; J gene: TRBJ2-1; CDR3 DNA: TGTGCCAGCAGCTTTGTCGGGGGGTTCAGCTCCTACAATGAGCAGTTCTTC; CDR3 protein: CASSFVGGFSSYNEQFF
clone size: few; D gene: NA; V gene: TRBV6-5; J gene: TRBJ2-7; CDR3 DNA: TGTGCCAGCAAGACAGAATACGAGCAGTACTTC; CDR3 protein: CASKTEYEQYF
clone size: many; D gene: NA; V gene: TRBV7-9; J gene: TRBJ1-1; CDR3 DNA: TGTGCCAGCAGCCCCTGGGCTGAAGCTTTCTTT; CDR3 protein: CASSPWAEAFF
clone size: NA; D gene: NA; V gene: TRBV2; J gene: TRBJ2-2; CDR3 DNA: TGTGCCAGCAGTGAGTTGGGAAACACCGGGGAGCTGTTTTTT; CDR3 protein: CASSELGNTGELFF
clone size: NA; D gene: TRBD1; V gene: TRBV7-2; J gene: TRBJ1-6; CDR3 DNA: TGTGCCAGCAGCTCCCCGGGACAGTTCTCACCCCTCCACTTT; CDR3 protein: CASSSPGQFSPLHF
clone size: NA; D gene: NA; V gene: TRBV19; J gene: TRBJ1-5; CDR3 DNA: TGTGCCAGTAGTATAGTTCGCCTTGAGGCGAATCAGCCCCAGCATTTT; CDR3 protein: CASSIVRLEANQPQHF
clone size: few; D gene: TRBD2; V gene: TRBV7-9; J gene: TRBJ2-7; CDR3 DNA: TGTGCCAGCAGCTTAACCGGGACTAGTCAGTACGAGCAGTACTTC; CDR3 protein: CASSLTGTSQYEQYF
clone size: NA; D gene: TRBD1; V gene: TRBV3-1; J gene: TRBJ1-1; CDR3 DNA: TGTGCCAGCAGCCCGACAGGGGTGGGGGCCCCCATGAACACTGAAGCTTTCTTT; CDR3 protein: CASSPTGVGAPMNTEAFF
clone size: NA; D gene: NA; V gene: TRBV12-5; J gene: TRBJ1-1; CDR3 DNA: TGTGCTAGTGGTTTGGCGGAAGGGAGGACTGAAGCTTTCTTT; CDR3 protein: CASGLAEGRTEAFF
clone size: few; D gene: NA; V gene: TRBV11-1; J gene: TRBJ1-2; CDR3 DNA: TGTGCCAGCAGCGGAGGGGGGCAGGCCAAAAACTATGGCTACACCTTC; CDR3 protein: CASSGGGQAKNYGYTF
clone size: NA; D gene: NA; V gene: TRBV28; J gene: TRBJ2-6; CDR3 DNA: TGTGCCACAGTTCAGGGCTCCGGGGCCAACGTCCTGACTTTC; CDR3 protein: CATVQGSGANVLTF
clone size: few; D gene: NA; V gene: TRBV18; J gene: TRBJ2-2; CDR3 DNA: TGTGCCAGCTCACCAGGAACCACCGGGACCGGGGAGCTGTTTTTT; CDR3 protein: CASSPGTTGTGELFF
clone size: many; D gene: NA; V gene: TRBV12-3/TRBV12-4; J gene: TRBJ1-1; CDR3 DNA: TGTGCCAGCAGTTTAGGAGGGGTTACTGAAGCTTTCTTT; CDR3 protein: CASSLGGVTEAFF
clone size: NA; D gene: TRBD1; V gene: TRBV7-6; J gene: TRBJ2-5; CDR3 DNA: TGTGCCAGCAGTTTAAAGGGGGCCGGAGAGACCCAGTACTTC; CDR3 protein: CASSLKGAGETQYF
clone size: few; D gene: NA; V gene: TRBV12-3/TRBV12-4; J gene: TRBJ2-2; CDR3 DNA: TGTGCCAGCAGCCCCTGGGGGCCACCCGGGGAGCTGTTTTTT; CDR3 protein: CASSPWGPPGELFF
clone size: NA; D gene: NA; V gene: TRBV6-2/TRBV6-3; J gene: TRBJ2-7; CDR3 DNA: TGTGCCAGCAGTTCAGGGCCTCATTACGAGCAGTACTTC; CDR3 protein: CASSSGPHYEQYF
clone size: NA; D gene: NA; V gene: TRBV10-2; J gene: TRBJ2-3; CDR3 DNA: TGCGCCAGCAGTGAGTCCAGGGCCCCAGATACGCAGTATTTT; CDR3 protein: CASSESRAPDTQYF
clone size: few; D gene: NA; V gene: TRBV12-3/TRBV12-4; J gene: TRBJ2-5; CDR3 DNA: TGTGCCAGCAGCGTGCCTGGGACTCCGGAGACCCAGTACTTC; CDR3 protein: CASSVPGTPETQYF
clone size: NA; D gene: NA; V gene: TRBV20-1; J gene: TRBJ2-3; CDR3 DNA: TGCAGTGTCCATCAAGCAGATACGCAGTATTTT; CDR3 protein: CSVHQADTQYF
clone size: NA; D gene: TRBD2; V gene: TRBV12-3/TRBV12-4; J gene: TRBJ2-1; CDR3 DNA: TGTGCCAGCAGTTTTGGCACTAGCGGGGGGGTGGAGCAGTTCTTC; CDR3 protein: CASSFGTSGGVEQFF
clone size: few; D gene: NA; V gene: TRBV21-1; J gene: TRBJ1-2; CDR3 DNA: TGTGCCAGCACCCCAAGCGGATATGGCTACACCTTC; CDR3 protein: CASTPSGYGYTF
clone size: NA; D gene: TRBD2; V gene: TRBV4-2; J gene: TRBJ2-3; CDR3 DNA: TGTGCCAGCAGCAAGACTAGCGGGGGAGAAAGTAGCACAGATACGCAGTATTTT; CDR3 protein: CASSKTSGGESSTDTQYF
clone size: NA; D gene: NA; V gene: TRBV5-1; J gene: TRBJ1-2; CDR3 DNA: TGCGCCAGCAGCTTGATTCCAACAGCGGGCTATGGCTACACCTTC; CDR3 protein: CASSLIPTAGYGYTF
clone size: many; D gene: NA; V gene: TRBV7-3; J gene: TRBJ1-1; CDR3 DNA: TGTGCCAGCAGCTTAGGTCCGGTTATGAACACTGAAGCTTTCTTT; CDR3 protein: CASSLGPVMNTEAFF
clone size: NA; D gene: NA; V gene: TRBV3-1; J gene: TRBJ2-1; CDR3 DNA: TGTGCCACCCAGCGGAATGGTGAGCAGTTCTTC; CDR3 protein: CATQRNGEQFF
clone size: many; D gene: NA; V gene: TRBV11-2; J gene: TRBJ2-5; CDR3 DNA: TGTGCCAGCAGCTTATCTCGTAAAGAGACCCAGTACTTC; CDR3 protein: CASSLSRKETQYF
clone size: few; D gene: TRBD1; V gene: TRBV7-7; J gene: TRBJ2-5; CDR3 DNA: TGTGCTAGCAGCGAAGGCAGGGGGCTGGCCCAGTACTTC; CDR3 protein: CASSEGRGLAQYF
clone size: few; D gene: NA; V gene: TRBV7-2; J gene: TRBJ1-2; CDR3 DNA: TGTGCCAGCAGCTTAGTGGGGGGCTACACCTTC; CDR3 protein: CASSLVGGYTF
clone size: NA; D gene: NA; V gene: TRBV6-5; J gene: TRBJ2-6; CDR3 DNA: TGTGCCAGCAGTTATGCTCGATCTGGGGCCAACGTCCTGACTTTC; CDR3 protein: CASSYARSGANVLTF
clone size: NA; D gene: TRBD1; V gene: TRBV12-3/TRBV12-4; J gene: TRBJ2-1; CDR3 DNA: TGTGCCAGCACCCAAGGGACAGGGAAAAATGAGCAGTTCTTC; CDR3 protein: CASTQGTGKNEQFF
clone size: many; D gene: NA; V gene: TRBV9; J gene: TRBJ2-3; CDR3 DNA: TGTGCCAGCAGCCTAACCGCCGGGCCCGGCCCGCAGTATTTT; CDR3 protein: CASSLTAGPGPQYF